These 11 T cell receptor beta chains came from one sample sequenced in a study of blood T cell repertoires in COVID-19. Clones were read by immunoSEQ multiplex PCR, and TCRdb kept only the in-frame ones, dropping some. The table shows about 70,000 clones, with 80% to 90% occurring only once. Sequencing was performed on peripheral blood. These TCRs come from a man aged 45-60 years with active COVID-19.

In nucleotides, the CDR3 is TGCGCCAGCAGCCAAGGGTCCCAGGGGCTAGGTACCGTCCTGACTTTC. It is translated as CASSQGSQGLGTVLTF. The rearrangement links TRBV4-1 to TRBJ2-6; D might be TRBD1 (6 bases). CDR1 and CDR2 (germline): MGHRA, YSYEKL. The CDR3 has 16 residues. Trimming removed 1 base at V and 12 bases at J, with 19 bases between.

The chain carries TRBV4-1 and TRBJ1-4; D uncertain. The CDR3 is made up of 14 amino acids. The germline V and J ends were trimmed by 6 bases and 8 bases, with 16 bases remaining between them. Germline CDR1 MGHRA, CDR2 YSYEKL. The CDR3 nucleotides read TGCGCCAGCAGATCCCCCGGGGTGGGAGAAAAACTGTTTTTT. Its translation is CASRSPGVGEKLFF.

The gene calls are TRBV27 and TRBJ2-1; D not certain. There are 16 residues in the CDR3. V lost 5 bases, J lost 0 bases, and 14 bases lay in between. Germline loops: CDR1 MNHEY, CDR2 SMNVEV (reference sequence). The CDR3 loop reads CASSGRGVRSYNEQFF. CDR3 nucleotides: TGTGCCAGCAGTGGCCGAGGAGTGCGCTCCTACAATGAGCAGTTCTTC.

The chain couples TRBV6-5 to TRBJ1-1, with no clear D. Germline assignment: CDR1 MNHEY and CDR2 SVGAGI. The CDR3 spans 13 residues. Trimming took off 6 bases at V and 1 base at J, with 9 bases between the two ends. The CDR3 sequence: CASSVDKNTEAFF. As DNA, the CDR3 is TGTGCCAGCAGCGTCGACAAGAACACTGAAGCTTTCTTT.

The CDR3 loop is CASSPSVGWTDLHNEKLFF. CDR3 nucleotides: TGTGCCAGCAGCCCCTCGGTGGGTTGGACAGACCTTCATAATGAAAAACTGTTTTTT. The gene calls are TRBV5-4 and TRBJ1-4; tentatively, D is TRBD1 (6 bases). The germline V and J ends were trimmed by 4 bases and 4 bases, with 26 bases remaining between them. This CDR3 comprises 19 residues. Germline CDR1 is SGHNT and CDR2 is YYREEE (reference sequence).

V usage is TRBV5-4 and J usage is TRBJ2-5; TRBD2 agrees at 11 bases. The CDR3 is 17 amino acids. Germline CDR1 is SGHNT and CDR2 is YYREEE (reference sequence). V lost 4 bases and J lost 4; bases outside the gene matches: 12. CDR3 in DNA: TGTGCCAGCAGCCCCCAGGAAGGGCTAGCGGGGGGAGAGACCCAGTACTTC. Its translation: CASSPQEGLAGGETQYF. Together with reference TRBV5-4 and TRBJ2-5, the CDR3 gives the full variable domain: ETGVTQSPTHLIKTRGQQVTLRCSSQSGHNTVSWYQQALGQGPQFIFQYYREEENGRGNFPPRFSGLQFPNYSSELNVNALELDDSALYLCASSPQEGLAGGETQYFGPGTRLLVL.

This sequence joins TRBV12-3 or TRBV12-4 and TRBJ2-7, with D unresolved. Trimming shortened V by 3 bases and J by 6 bases, and 12 bases separated the two germline ends. The length of the CDR3 is 13 residues. DNA for the CDR3: TGTGCCAGCAGTTTCCCCCCGGGTGGCGAGCAGTACTTC. It specifies CASSFPPGGEQYF.

This clone was seen just once. CDR3 in DNA: TGTGCCAGCAGTCCACAGGGTTCGAACACCGGGGAGCTGTTTTTT. Protein product: CASSPQGSNTGELFF. V and J are TRBV7-8 and TRBJ2-2; tentative D call: TRBD1 (6 bases). CDR1 SGHVS and CDR2 FQNEAQ come from the germline V gene. This CDR3 has 15 amino acids. Trimming shortened V by 6 bases and J by 0 bases, and 11 bases separated the two germline ends.

J is TRBJ1-1 and V is TRBV9; D is ambiguous. Deletions cut 3 bases from V and 3 bases from J, with 3 bases between. The CDR3 sequence is 11 residues long. Germline V gene lookup returns CDR1 SGDLS and CDR2 YYNGEE. CDR3 sequence: CASSGDTEAFF. The CDR3 region has the DNA TGTGCCAGCAGCGGAGACACTGAAGCTTTCTTT.

This clone has a handful of counts. The chain is built from TRBV6-6 and TRBJ2-2, with 12 nucleotides matching TRBD2. The CDR3 loop spans 16 amino acids. Germline values: CDR1 MNHNY, CDR2 SVGAGI (reference sequence). V trimming: 5 bases; J trimming: 7 bases; junction bases outside the gene matches: 8. The CDR3 DNA sequence: TGTGCCAGCAGTGCGACGACTAGCGGGGGTGTCGGGGAGCTGTTTTTT. Protein: CASSATTSGGVGELFF.

The chain carries TRBV10-3 and TRBJ2-3; a possible D gene is TRBD2 (7 bases). Germline CDR1 ENHRY, CDR2 SYGVKD. The V end was cut by 0 bases, the J end by 4 bases, with 14 bases between. The CDR3 has 16 amino acids. Written as DNA, the CDR3 is TGTGCCATCAGTGAGTCTAGAGGGGGGAGGGCAGATACGCAGTATTTT. This sequence encodes CAISESRGGRADTQYF.